This entry lists 14 T cell receptor beta chains sequenced from one sample in a study of human T cells and chemical hapten exposure. The time point: patch test 1, 2 weeks after DPC sensitization. This sample's treatment: therapeutic diphenylcyclopropenone sensitization with weekly scalp DPC. Using its own MiXCR run on the RACE reads, TCRdb lists one record per CDR3 protein. The sample lists tens of thousands of distinct CDR3 sequences, over 8.5% occurring once. This sample comprised whole blood, obtained in connection with sensitization to the hapten diphenylcyclopropenone (DPC). The receptor set was obtained from a woman aged 45-65 years with alopecia areata. Some clones in this sample may be carry-over from other donors' samples.

This clonotype was observed many times. The V call is TRBV3-1, the J call TRBJ2-3; D unresolved. The germline gives CDR1 LGHDT, CDR2 YNNKEL (reference sequence). This CDR3 comprises 11 residues. V lost 8 bases and J 2 bases, leaving 5 bases between the germline ends. CDR3 nucleotide sequence: TGTGCCAGCGCCCACACAGATACGCAGTATTTT. It yields the protein CASAHTDTQYF.

This clonotype has a count of ten or more. The CDR3: CASSLGQGKTDTQYF. Written as DNA, the CDR3 is TGTGCCAGCAGCTTAGGACAGGGAAAAACAGATACGCAGTATTTT. The J gene is TRBJ2-3, the V gene TRBV7-9; 7 bases match TRBD1. CDR1 is SEHNR and CDR2 is FQNEAQ in the germline V gene (reference sequence). V lost 1 base, J lost 3 bases, and 4 bases stayed unmatched. The CDR3 runs to 15 residues.

Ten or more counts support this clonotype. The V call is TRBV28, the J call TRBJ1-2; TRBD1 matches at 8 bases. The CDR3 length is 13 residues. With 5 bases clipped from V and 7 bases from J, the junction kept 6 bases outside the gene matches. CDR1 MDHEN and CDR2 SYDVKM come from the germline V gene. CDR3 residues: CASSRTGTTGYTF. The CDR3 DNA is TGTGCCAGCAGTCGGACAGGGACGACTGGCTACACCTTC.

This clonotype turned up a few times. The V gene is TRBV7-9, the J gene TRBJ1-1; D ambiguous. Germline assignment: CDR1 SEHNR and CDR2 FQNEAQ (reference sequence). The CDR3 has 13 amino acids. Trimming took off 2 bases at V and 4 bases at J, with 8 bases between the two ends. DNA of the CDR3: TGTGCCAGCAGCTTAAAATTGGGCACTGAAGCTTTCTTT. Protein: CASSLKLGTEAFF. Full variable domain (remainder filled in from reference TRBV7-9 and TRBJ1-1): DTGVSQNPRHKITKRGQNVTFRCDPISEHNRLYWYRQTLGQGPEFLTYFQNEAQLEKSRLLSDRFSAERPKGSFSTLEIQRTEQGDSAMYLCASSLKLGTEAFFGQGTRLTVV.

Within the sample, this clonotype is medium-sized. This chain links TRBV7-2 with TRBJ2-7; TRBD1 or TRBD2 may be the D gene (5 bases each). The V gene's germline CDR1 is SGHTA and CDR2 FQGNSA. The V and J ends lost 7 bases and 4 bases respectively, with 8 bases between them. CDR3 length equals 11 residues. The CDR3 coding sequence is TGTGCCAGCATAGAGGGGTACGAGCAGTACTTC. Translated, it gives CASIEGYEQYF.

This clonotype was detected many times. The rearrangement links TRBV4-3 to TRBJ1-2, with TRBD1 as a possible D gene (5 bases). Trimming cost V 6 bases and J 4 bases, with 24 bases left between them. The CDR3 length is 17 residues. Germline V lookup: CDR1 LGHNA, CDR2 YSLEER. CDR3 sequence: CASSYMERGPLGYGYTF. Here the CDR3 DNA reads TGCGCCAGCAGTTACATGGAGAGGGGCCCTCTTGGCTATGGCTACACCTTC.

The V call is TRBV5-1, the J call TRBJ2-7; D gene ambiguous. Germline V CDR1 and CDR2: SGHRS, YFSETQ. Trimming cost V 3 bases and J 0 bases, with 10 bases left between them. This CDR3 region has 14 residues. The CDR3 DNA reads as TGCGCCAGCAGCTCGGCGAGAAGCTCCTACGAGCAGTACTTC. It specifies CASSSARSSYEQYF.

The chain recombines TRBV28 with TRBJ2-2; TRBD1 is a possible D gene (5 bases). CDR1 MDHEN and CDR2 SYDVKM come from the germline V gene. Trimming cost V 11 bases and J 1 base, with 14 bases left between them. The CDR3 runs 14 residues. This CDR3 is CAAPVDRNTGELFF. The DNA for the CDR3 is TGTGCCGCCCCGGTTGACAGGAACACCGGGGAGCTGTTTTTT.

To note about this clonotype: A far more abundant clone sits one base away, making this likely a read error. This chain connects TRBV7-8 to TRBJ2-2, with D possibly being TRBD1 (7 bases). The V gene's germline CDR1 is SGHVS and CDR2 FQNEAQ. With 6 bases removed from V and 1 base from J, the gap between germline ends came to 12 bases. The CDR3 has 15 residues. This CDR3 is CASREGQMNTGELFF. The DNA for the CDR3 is TGTGCCAGCAGGGAGGGACAGATGAACACCGGGGAGCTGTTTTTT.

The chain carries TRBV5-1 and TRBJ2-2; 7 bases align to TRBD2. Losses at the gene ends were 1 base for V and 7 bases for J; bases not matched to a gene: 7. Germline V gene lookup returns CDR1 SGHRS and CDR2 YFSETQ. This CDR3 spans 15 amino acids. CDR3 DNA: TGCGCCAGCAGCTTGCTCCAGCGGGGCGGCGGGGAGCTGTTTTTT. As protein: CASSLLQRGGGELFF.

The chain combines TRBV7-9 with TRBJ2-5, with a weak D call TRBD1 (6 bases). The germline V and J ends were trimmed by 1 base and 2 bases, with 11 bases remaining between them. Germline lookup yields CDR1 SEHNR and CDR2 FQNEAQ (reference sequence). The CDR3 runs to 15 residues. The CDR3 here is CASSLGDKLQETQYF. CDR3 sequence (DNA): TGTGCCAGCAGCTTAGGGGACAAACTTCAAGAGACCCAGTACTTC.

This clonotype came up a few times. The chain combines TRBV5-1 with TRBJ1-1; D is unresolved. From germline, CDR1 is SGHRS and CDR2 YFSETQ. V dropped 2 bases and J dropped 4 bases, with 12 bases sitting between them. The CDR3 is 14 residues long. In nucleotides, the CDR3 is TGCGCCAGCAGCTTCAGGTCATTGGCCACTGAAGCTTTCTTT. It is translated as CASSFRSLATEAFF.

This clonotype was counted ten times or more. The V call is TRBV5-6, the J call TRBJ2-3; TRBD2 matches 13 bases. Germline values: CDR1 SGHDT, CDR2 YYEEEE. This CDR3 is 16 amino acids long. J was trimmed by 3 bases and V by 3 bases; bases with no gene match: 4. The CDR3 protein is CASSSWTSGRTDTQYF. In nucleotides, the CDR3 is TGTGCCAGCAGCTCGTGGACTAGCGGGAGAACAGATACGCAGTATTTT.

The table lists this clonotype with a few counts. The chain employs TRBV7-9 and TRBJ2-1, with TRBD2 matching over 9 bases. This CDR3 spans 18 amino acids. Germline lookup yields CDR1 SEHNR and CDR2 FQNEAQ (reference sequence). The V segment lost 3 bases and the J segment 0 bases; nucleotides outside the gene matches: 9. The chain's CDR3 is CASSFSPAGGVSYNEQFF. CDR3 nucleotide sequence: TGTGCCAGCAGCTTCTCCCCGGCGGGAGGGGTCTCCTACAATGAGCAGTTCTTC.